The present TCR beta chain was sequenced within a study of cytomegalovirus exposure and HLA in healthy donors. Study background: In a previous analysis, about 100 million unique TCR beta sequences were found from about 190 million T cells. General study results and limits: Cytomegalovirus status was reportedly diagnosed by the classifier with high sensitivity and specificity. Later genetic work tied a missense DCLRE1C variant to beta-chain V and J trimming. Most TCR sequences were seen very rarely across donors, but some public TCRs occurred in many.

This clone was counted a few times. Its antigen is not known. The primer mix had 60 Vbeta and 13 Jbeta primers. Measured with immunoSEQ multiplex PCR; TCRdb has only the in-frame clones, and not every one. Of 150,000 to 200,000 clones in the sample, roughly 80% were seen once. V was clipped by 1 base and J by 5 bases, with 6 bases between them. The CDR3 is 12 residues long. Germline-derived CDR1 and CDR2 are SGDLS and YYNGEE. The V and J genes are TRBV9 and TRBJ1-1, with D unclear. The specimen sequenced was PBMCs. This clonotype originated in a woman aged 35 to 49 in good health and CMV-seronegative. CDR3 nucleotides: TGTGCCAGCAGCGTAATCGGTACTGAAGCTTTCTTT. The encoded protein is CASSVIGTEAFF.